The clone carrying this T cell receptor beta chain was counted once. As yet, its antigen is unknown. Investigators profiled TCR beta VDJ and CDR3 from genomic DNA template. TCRdb used MiXCR to reprocess the reads, holding one entry per CDR3 protein. The data contain 180,000 or so distinct CDR3 sequences, 45% to 50% of them singletons. The data derive from a study of CD8+CD57+ T cells in acquired aplastic anemia. Study context: Recorded DNA amounts for sorted CD4+ and CD8+ cells had an average of roughly 3.4 ug. In CD4+ cells, healthy donors produced an average of approximately 11 million reads. General study results and limits: Shared by patients and controls, twenty-nine CD8+ CDR3s were abundant in patients. Any difference that existed in CD8+ Simpson's diversity between patients and controls was not significant.

Sequencing was done on a sample of sorted CD4+, CD8+, or CD8+CD57+ T cells (not recorded which) from PBMCs. This receptor was taken from a human donor in good health.

The chain's CDR3 is CASSVTGGGYNEQFF. In DNA form, the CDR3 reads TGTGCCAGCAGCGTGACGGGAGGGGGTTACAATGAGCAGTTCTTC. This chain links TRBV9 with TRBJ2-1, with 8 bases fitting TRBD2. The junction had 5 bases not matched to a gene; V was cut back by 2 bases and J by 4 bases. This CDR3 comprises 15 residues. Germline assignment: CDR1 SGDLS and CDR2 YYNGEE.